The 19 T cell receptor beta chains in this list originate from one sample, sequenced in a study of T cell responses to AZD1222 COVID-19 vaccine. Method: immunoSEQ multiplex PCR; TCRdb's copy keeps in-frame clones and lacks some. The data hold under 150,000 clones, with 88% observed a single time. Sequencing used peripheral blood, obtained on day 0 of AZD1222 vaccination. Receptors originate from an adult in good health.

V is TRBV11-3 and J is TRBJ2-7, with 10 bases fitting TRBD1. Germline V gene lookup returns CDR1 SGHNT and CDR2 YENEEA. CDR3 size: 15 residues. V was pared by 1 base and J by 8 bases, with 8 bases of the junction left unmatched. The CDR3 spells CASSLGSRQGAKQYF. The CDR3 DNA reads as TGTGCCAGCAGCTTAGGGTCGCGACAGGGGGCAAAGCAGTACTTC.

The chain carries TRBV15 and TRBJ2-5, with D unresolved. The CDR3 spans 13 residues. Germline assignment: CDR1 LNHNV and CDR2 YYDKDF (reference sequence). The V and J ends lost 8 bases and 0 bases respectively, with 10 bases between them. The CDR3 sequence: CATLRPNQETQYF. The CDR3 nucleotides are TGTGCCACCCTCAGGCCGAACCAAGAGACCCAGTACTTC.

J is TRBJ2-7 and V is TRBV7-2; 10 nucleotides align to TRBD2. Germline-derived CDR1 and CDR2 are SGHTA and FQGNSA. The trim removed 4 bases at V and 1 base at J, leaving 4 bases unmatched. CDR3 size: 15 residues. The CDR3, as DNA: TGTGCCAGCAGCTCAGAGCGGGGGGGATCCTACGAGCAGTACTTC. Translation: CASSSERGGSYEQYF.

The V gene is TRBV23-1, the J gene TRBJ1-3; TRBD1 aligns across 7 bases. TRBV23-1 is an ORF, and what it does is uncertain. The CDR3 contains 19 residues. Trimming at V came to 8 bases and at J to 0 bases, leaving 19 bases not matched to a gene. The CDR3 sequence is CASGGGQPDQPSSGNTIYF. CDR3 nucleotide sequence: TGCGCCAGCGGTGGGGGACAGCCGGACCAACCTTCCTCTGGAAACACCATATATTTT.

The chain links TRBV10-3 to TRBJ2-7, with a tentative D call TRBD1 (5 bases). V was clipped by 6 bases and J by 2 bases, with 11 bases between them. The germline CDR1 and CDR2 sequences are ENHRY and SYGVKD. The CDR3 runs to 13 residues. Here the CDR3 reads CAIRDISTYEQYF. DNA of the CDR3: TGTGCCATCAGGGACATCTCCACCTACGAGCAGTACTTC.

The genes are TRBV7-3 and TRBJ2-7; 7 nucleotides agree with TRBD1. CDR3 size: 15 residues. CDR1 is SGHTA, CDR2 FQGTGA, per germline. V dropped 5 bases and J dropped 1; count of bases not matched to a gene: 8. CDR3 sequence reads: CASSVQGVASYEQYF. CDR3 sequence (DNA): TGTGCCAGCAGCGTCCAGGGGGTCGCGTCCTACGAGCAGTACTTC.

The V and J genes are TRBV4-1 and TRBJ2-5; maybe TRBD1 (6 bases). The CDR3 runs to 14 residues. V shed 4 bases and J shed 4 bases, with 13 bases lying between them. Germline loops: CDR1 MGHRA, CDR2 YSYEKL. The CDR3 sequence is CASSRKQGRETQYF. CDR3 sequence (DNA): TGCGCCAGCAGCCGGAAACAGGGCCGAGAGACCCAGTACTTC.

The chain employs TRBV18 and TRBJ1-6; 8 nucleotides agree with TRBD1. This CDR3 is built from 17 residues. Trimming at V came to 6 bases and at J to 10 bases, leaving 17 bases not matched to a gene. Germline CDR1 reads KGHSH; CDR2 reads LQKENI. CDR3 amino acids: CASSPTRAGGARSPLHF. The CDR3 nucleotides are TGTGCCAGCTCGCCGACACGCGCAGGGGGCGCCCGGTCACCCCTCCACTTT.

This chain uses TRBV6-5 with TRBJ1-4; D is ambiguous. The ends were cut back, 2 bases at V and 6 bases at J, with 7 bases in the middle. Germline values: CDR1 MNHEY, CDR2 SVGAGI. The CDR3 has 13 amino acids. The CDR3 DNA is TGTGCCAGCAGTTACGTTGCTTATGAAAAACTGTTTTTT. Residues: CASSYVAYEKLFF.

The V and J genes are TRBV5-4 and TRBJ1-4; tentatively, D is TRBD1 (5 bases). In germline, CDR1 is SGHNT, CDR2 YYREEE (reference sequence). CDR3 length: 14 amino acids. V was pared by 4 bases and J by 3 bases, with 10 bases between. CDR3 in DNA: TGTGCCAGCAGCCTCCGGGACGCTAATGAAAAACTGTTTTTT. Amino acid sequence: CASSLRDANEKLFF. Combining the CDR3 with reference TRBV5-4 and TRBJ1-4 gives the whole variable domain ETGVTQSPTHLIKTRGQQVTLRCSSQSGHNTVSWYQQALGQGPQFIFQYYREEENGRGNFPPRFSGLQFPNYSSELNVNALELDDSALYLCASSLRDANEKLFFGSGTQLSVL.

This clone showed up just once. V and J are TRBV19 and TRBJ2-2, with D perhaps TRBD1 (6 bases). Germline V CDR1 and CDR2: LNHDA, SQIVND (reference sequence). Trimming took 5 bases from V and 5 from J, leaving 12 bases between them. The CDR3 is made up of 14 amino acids. CDR3 DNA sequence: TGTGCCAGTAGTCCCCGACAGGCGACCGGGGAGCTGTTTTTT. Protein sequence: CASSPRQATGELFF.

V gene TRBV20-1 combines with J gene TRBJ1-5, with unresolved D. The CDR3 length is 11 residues. V was clipped by 1 base and J by 9 bases, with 7 bases between them. CDR1 and CDR2 (germline): DFQATT, SNEGSKA (reference sequence). CDR3 sequence reads: CSARGTAPQHF. The CDR3 nucleotides are TGCAGTGCTAGAGGGACTGCGCCCCAGCATTTT.

The genes are TRBV3-1 (or the pseudogene TRBV3-2) and TRBJ1-1; D is unresolved. The CDR3 is made up of 13 amino acids. Trimming pared 3 bases from V and 2 bases from J, leaving 7 bases between. CDR1 LGHDT and CDR2 YNNKEL come from the germline V gene (reference sequence). The CDR3 DNA is TGTGCCAGCAGCCATGGAGGTAACACTGAAGCTTTCTTT. Its protein is CASSHGGNTEAFF.

V is TRBV11-2 and J is TRBJ2-3; 13 bases are shared with TRBD2. The J segment lost 4 bases and the V segment lost 2 bases, leaving 3 bases of the junction unmatched. Looked up from germline, CDR1 is SGHAT and CDR2 is FQNNGV. This CDR3 contains 16 residues. CDR3 nucleotide sequence: TGTGCCAGCAGCTTACGACTAGCGGGGGGTGCAGATACGCAGTATTTT. Translated, it gives CASSLRLAGGADTQYF.

The CDR3 nucleotides read TGTGCCAGCAGCGTAGTAGTGGGGACTAGTACCGATGAGCAGTTCTTC. Amino acids: CASSVVVGTSTDEQFF. The chain has TRBV9 and TRBJ2-1; 8 bases line up with TRBD2. With V trimmed by 0 bases and J by 8 bases, 10 bases remained unmatched. The CDR3 consists of 16 residues. Germline assignment: CDR1 SGDLS and CDR2 YYNGEE.

This clone turned up a few times. In DNA form, the CDR3 reads TGTGCCAGCTCACCGCTAGACAGGGGCTCTGGCTACACCTTC. It translates to CASSPLDRGSGYTF. This chain connects TRBV18 to TRBJ1-2; 8 bases map to TRBD1. CDR1 KGHSH and CDR2 LQKENI come from the germline V gene. With V trimmed by 3 bases and J by 7 bases, 7 bases remained unmatched. The CDR3 is 14 amino acids. Using reference TRBV18 and TRBJ1-2 for the parts outside the CDR3, the full variable domain is NAGVMQNPRHLVRRRGQEARLRCSPMKGHSHVYWYRQLPEEGLKFMVYLQKENIIDESGMPKERFSAEFPKEGPSILRIQQVVRGDSAAYFCASSPLDRGSGYTFGSGTRLTVV.

V and J are TRBV20-1 and TRBJ2-1; maybe TRBD2 (6 bases). With 6 bases removed from V and 6 bases from J, the gap between germline ends came to 9 bases. CDR1 is DFQATT and CDR2 is SNEGSKA in the germline V gene (reference sequence). CDR3 size: 11 residues. The CDR3 DNA reads TGCAGTGCGGCGGAGGGCAATGAGCAGTTCTTC. It is translated as CSAAEGNEQFF.

The chain couples TRBV25-1 to TRBJ1-2; no reliable D call. This CDR3 contains 14 residues. Trimming stripped 1 base from V and 4 bases from J, with 10 bases between. CDR1 and CDR2 from the germline V gene are MGHDK and SYGVNS. Here the CDR3 reads CASSEFGGSYGYTF. In DNA, the CDR3 is TGTGCCAGCAGTGAATTTGGCGGTTCCTATGGCTACACCTTC.

Comment on this clone: One end of the junction is discordant with germline, which a read error may explain. The rearrangement joins TRBV7-7 to TRBJ2-1; D uncertain. The length of the CDR3 is 13 residues. CDR1 and CDR2 (germline): SSHAT, FNYEAQ (reference sequence). Here the CDR3 DNA reads TGTGCTAGCAGCCCCCTCGGCCGTATTGAGCAGTTCTTC. It codes for CASSPLGRIEQFF. The full variable domain, completed using reference TRBV7-7 and TRBJ2-1, is GAGVSQSPRYKVTKRGQDVTLRCDPISSHATLYWYQQALGQGPEFLTYFNYEAQPDKSGLPSDRFSAERPEGSISTLTIQRTEQRDSAMYRCASSPLGRIEQFFGPGTRLTVL.